This entry lists 11 T cell receptor beta chains sequenced from one sample in a study of blood T cell repertoires in COVID-19. TCRdb's table, derived via immunoSEQ multiplex PCR, lists solely in-frame clones and lacks some. The sample records 80,000 to 100,000 clones, about 90% being singletons. Sequencing was carried out using peripheral blood. The receptors originated from a human donor with active COVID-19. The donor label of this sample is uncertain.

The chain combines TRBV7-2 with TRBJ2-7, with a weak D call TRBD2 (6 bases). Trimming stripped 1 base from V and 4 bases from J, with 14 bases between. The CDR3 loop spans 15 amino acids. The germline V gene encodes CDR1 SGHTA and CDR2 FQGNSA. Written as DNA, the CDR3 is TGTGCCAGCAGCTTAGGAGTCGGGGGAAGGTACGAGCAGTACTTC. Translation: CASSLGVGGRYEQYF.

This chain joins TRBV7-6 and TRBJ1-3; D is ambiguous. Germline loops: CDR1 SGHVS, CDR2 FNYEAQ. The ends were cut back, 4 bases at V and 0 bases at J, with 13 bases in the middle. The length of the CDR3 is 16 residues. The CDR3 region has the DNA TGTGCCAGCAGCTCCCCACAGCTTAACTCTGGAAACACCATATATTTT. This gives the protein CASSSPQLNSGNTIYF.

This clone appeared a single time. This chain uses TRBV7-6 with TRBJ2-7; tentative D call: TRBD1 (7 bases). V lost 5 bases and J lost 5, with 22 bases in between. Germline CDR1 SGHVS, CDR2 FNYEAQ. CDR3 length equals 16 residues. This chain's CDR3 is CASSLRGGDSGHEQYF. DNA for the CDR3: TGTGCCAGCAGCCTTAGGGGCGGGGACAGTGGCCACGAGCAGTACTTC.

V gene TRBV7-9 combines with J gene TRBJ1-2, with TRBD1 identical over 11 bases. Looked up from germline, CDR1 is SEHNR and CDR2 is FQNEAQ (reference sequence). The V and J ends lost 4 bases and 8 bases, in that order; junction bases with no gene match: 3. The CDR3 runs to 13 residues. The CDR3 loop reads CASSSDRGQGYTF. CDR3 DNA: TGTGCCAGCAGCTCGGACAGGGGGCAAGGCTACACCTTC.

The J gene is TRBJ2-3, the V gene TRBV7-9; D gene ambiguous. CDR3 size: 12 residues. Germline V gene data show CDR1 as SEHNR and CDR2 as FQNEAQ (reference sequence). Trimming removed 1 base at V and 10 bases at J, with 9 bases between. The CDR3 DNA follows: TGTGCCAGCAGCTTAGATAGCCAAGCGCAGTATTTT. This encodes CASSLDSQAQYF.

This clone was picked up one time. The chain has TRBV28 and TRBJ2-2, with a tentative D call TRBD2 (6 bases). In germline, CDR1 is MDHEN, CDR2 SYDVKM. V was trimmed by 7 bases and J by 7 bases, leaving 19 bases between them. This CDR3 comprises 15 residues. Written as DNA, the CDR3 is TGTGCCAGCAACGGGGGTGTGGCAGAGATCGGGGAGCTGTTTTTT. The encoded protein is CASNGGVAEIGELFF.

The genes are TRBV3-1 (or the pseudogene TRBV3-2) and TRBJ2-3; TRBD2 matches 12 bases. CDR1 is LGHDT and CDR2 is YNNKEL in the germline V gene (reference sequence). J gave up 2 bases and V 6 bases, and 6 bases lay outside the gene matches. The CDR3 runs to 16 residues. The CDR3 sequence is CASSLAGGPDTDTQYF. CDR3 DNA: TGTGCCAGCAGTCTAGCGGGGGGGCCGGACACAGATACGCAGTATTTT.

The CDR3 region has the DNA TGTGCCAGCAGCGTAGCGTCTAGCGGGGGGGACTCCTACAATGAGCAGTTCTTC. It is translated as CASSVASSGGDSYNEQFF. The gene calls are TRBV9 and TRBJ2-1; 12 positions agree with TRBD2. CDR1 and CDR2 (germline): SGDLS, YYNGEE. Trimming at V came to 0 bases and at J to 0 bases, leaving 4 bases not matched to a gene. This CDR3 has 18 residues.

This chain uses TRBV12-3 or TRBV12-4 with TRBJ1-2; D may be TRBD1 (6 bases). The V end lost 5 bases, the J end lost 4 bases, and 11 bases lay between the germline ends. The CDR3 has 13 amino acids. The CDR3 coding sequence is TGTGCCAGCAGTCTACAGGGTACCTATGGCTACACCTTC. Translating gives CASSLQGTYGYTF.

V is TRBV6-5 and J is TRBJ1-6; 8 bases are a match to TRBD1. Losses at the gene ends were 6 bases for V and 6 bases for J; bases not matched to a gene: 4. From germline, CDR1 is MNHEY and CDR2 SVGAGI. The CDR3 has 14 amino acids. CDR3 sequence reads: CASSQDRGNSPLHF. DNA of the CDR3: TGTGCCAGCAGCCAAGACAGGGGTAATTCACCCCTCCACTTT.

The chain joins TRBV19 to TRBJ1-1; 10 bases are a match to TRBD1. After removal of 3 bases from V and 5 bases from J, the junction contained 15 bases not matched to a gene. The germline V gene encodes CDR1 LNHDA and CDR2 SQIVND (reference sequence). The CDR3 extends over 18 amino acids. The CDR3 loop is CASSIAGQGIGERTEAFF. CDR3 nucleotide sequence: TGTGCCAGTAGTATTGCGGGACAGGGGATCGGAGAACGGACTGAAGCTTTCTTT.